The 26 T cell receptor beta chains reported below all come from one sample, sequenced in a study of breast tumors, draining lymph nodes, adjacent tissues. TCRdb reprocessed the multiplex PCR reads with MiXCR, giving one entry per CDR3 protein. The sample gives tens of thousands of distinct CDR3 sequences, approximately 30% of which show up once; over 6.5% is in the top ten. Breast cancer patients provided tissue from their axillary draining lymph nodes. Source material: axillary lymph node tissue. These receptors were collected from a female donor with breast cancer. Some clones in this sample may be carry-over from other donors' samples.

This clonotype has at least ten counts. The chain combines TRBV2 with TRBJ2-7, with 8 bases matching TRBD2. CDR3 length: 14 residues. The germline CDR1 and CDR2 sequences are SNHLY and FYNNEI. Germline trimming cut 3 bases from V and 4 bases from J; bases unmatched to any gene: 5. In nucleotides, the CDR3 is TGTGCCAGCAGTGAGAGAAGCGGGAGATACGAGCAGTACTTC. It encodes CASSERSGRYEQYF. Supplemented by reference TRBV2 and TRBJ2-7, the full variable domain reads EPEVTQTPSHQVTQMGQEVILRCVPISNHLYFYWYRQILGQKVEFLVSFYNNEISEKSEIFDDQFSVERPDGSNFTLKIRSTKLEDSAMYFCASSERSGRYEQYFGPGTRLTVT.

On this clonotype: The germline gene is not matched at one end of the junction; a read error may be the cause. The V and J genes are TRBV2 and TRBJ1-1, with 7 bases fitting TRBD1. The CDR3 loop spans 15 amino acids. Germline loops: CDR1 SNHLY, CDR2 FYNNEI. CDR3 in DNA: TGTGCCAGCAACCACAGGGGCCGGGGGAACACTGAAGCTTCCTTT. Encoded protein: CASNHRGRGNTEASF.

This clonotype showed up many times. The chain joins TRBV11-2 to TRBJ2-1; TRBD2 might be the D (5 bases). The CDR3 is 15 amino acids. The germline CDR1 and CDR2 sequences are SGHAT and FQNNGV. The V end was cut by 1 base, the J end by 5 bases, with 12 bases between. The DNA for the CDR3 is TGTGCCAGCAGCTTAGTTCCGCGGGCCGACAATGAGCAGTTCTTC. This sequence encodes CASSLVPRADNEQFF. Looking up the rest from reference TRBV11-2 and TRBJ2-1 gives the full variable domain: EAGVAQSPRYKIIEKRQSVAFWCNPISGHATLYWYQQILGQGPKLLIQFQNNGVVDDSQLPKDRFSAERLKGVDSTLKIQPAKLEDSAVYLCASSLVPRADNEQFFGPGTRLTVL.

In its sample, this clonotype was seen a few times. This may be a read error, as it is one base from a much larger clone. It is likely a read error, because the conserved phenylalanine at the end of the CDR3 is missing. The chain combines TRBV7-3 with TRBJ2-5, with D perhaps TRBD2 (7 bases). Germline V CDR1 and CDR2: SGHTA, FQGTGA. CDR3 length: 14 residues. Between the trimmed V and J ends, which lost 2 bases and 5 bases, there was a span of 12 bases. The CDR3 nucleotides read TGTGCCAGCAGCTTAGGGGGGGCTAGTGAGACCCAGTACCTC. Amino acid sequence: CASSLGGASETQYL.

This clonotype was found many times. This chain links TRBV6-2 or TRBV6-3 with TRBJ2-5, with TRBD1 as a possible D gene (6 bases). There are 14 residues in the CDR3. Per the germline V gene, CDR1 is MNHEY and CDR2 is SVGEGT. V lost 6 bases to trimming and J lost 4 bases, with 15 bases between them. CDR3 residues: CASSFTGTPETQYF. The CDR3 bases are TGTGCCAGCAGCTTTACAGGGACCCCAGAGACCCAGTACTTC.

This clonotype was found many times. V is TRBV6-6 and J is TRBJ2-7, with 7 bases matching TRBD1. From germline, CDR1 is MNHNY and CDR2 SVGAGI (reference sequence). CDR3 length: 13 amino acids. V was clipped by 6 bases and J by 2 bases; unmatched bases: 4. The chain's CDR3 is CASSPGQTYEQYF. The CDR3 DNA reads TGTGCCAGCAGCCCGGGACAGACCTACGAGCAGTACTTC.

This clonotype appeared many times. V and J are TRBV5-1 and TRBJ1-2; no clear D. Germline CDR1 is SGHRS and CDR2 is YFSETQ. Deletions cut 0 bases from V and 1 base from J, with 4 bases between. The CDR3 is made up of 13 amino acids. This CDR3 reads CASSLAGNYGYTF. The CDR3 nucleotides are TGCGCCAGCAGCTTGGCGGGTAACTATGGCTACACCTTC.

This clonotype came up many times. The chain joins TRBV4-3 to TRBJ2-1; weak D call: TRBD2 (5 bases). There are 15 residues in the CDR3. The germline V and J ends were trimmed by 5 bases and 8 bases, with 19 bases remaining between them. CDR1 and CDR2 from the germline V gene are LGHNA and YSLEER. The CDR3 protein is CASSSVLRGTDEQFF. The CDR3 bases are TGCGCCAGCAGCTCGGTACTTCGGGGAACGGATGAGCAGTTCTTC.

This clonotype was picked up many times. The rearrangement joins TRBV9 to TRBJ2-7; TRBD2 might be the D (6 bases). Trimming removed 0 bases from V and 2 bases from J, with 12 bases in between. This CDR3 region has 15 residues. Germline lookup yields CDR1 SGDLS and CDR2 YYNGEE. The DNA of the CDR3 is TGTGCCAGCAGCGTAGGAGGCGGGGAGACCTACGAGCAGTACTTC. Amino acid sequence: CASSVGGGETYEQYF.

This clonotype was detected many times. The chain uses TRBV24-1 and TRBJ2-1; D unclear. Germline V gene lookup returns CDR1 KGHDR and CDR2 SFDVKD. Deletions cut 9 bases from V and 5 bases from J, with 7 bases between. This CDR3 comprises 11 residues. CDR3 protein: CATGWDNEQFF. The CDR3 DNA reads as TGTGCCACCGGGTGGGACAATGAGCAGTTCTTC.

This clonotype was seen only a few times. The V and J genes are TRBV5-6 and TRBJ1-1; D remains ambiguous. This CDR3 region has 13 residues. From germline, CDR1 is SGHDT and CDR2 YYEEEE. With 3 bases removed from V and 6 bases from J, the gap between germline ends came to 12 bases. CDR3 nucleotide sequence: TGTGCCAGCAGCTCTGGCAGGTCGCCTGAAGCTTTCTTT. Protein: CASSSGRSPEAFF.

At least ten counts were recorded for this clonotype. The chain has TRBV13 and TRBJ2-7, with D unclear. The germline gives CDR1 PRHDT, CDR2 FYEKMQ (reference sequence). Trimming took 5 bases from V and 4 from J, leaving 15 bases between them. CDR3 length equals 14 residues. DNA for the CDR3: TGTGCCAGCAGCCGCAGTGGAGCCGGTTACGAGCAGTACTTC. Translating it yields CASSRSGAGYEQYF.

The J gene is TRBJ1-1, the V gene TRBV25-1; D possibly corresponds to TRBD1 (5 bases). From germline, CDR1 is MGHDK and CDR2 SYGVNS. Trimming took off 8 bases at V and 6 bases at J, with 16 bases between the two ends. The CDR3 runs to 13 residues. CDR3 amino acids: CASGGEGSSEAFF. CDR3 in DNA: TGTGCCAGCGGGGGGGAGGGGAGCTCTGAAGCTTTCTTT.

This clonotype was recorded at least ten times. This sequence joins TRBV27 and TRBJ1-2; D may be TRBD1 (6 bases). The V gene lost 7 bases and the J gene lost 4 bases, with 13 bases spanning the gap. In germline, CDR1 is MNHEY, CDR2 SMNVEV (reference sequence). The CDR3 loop spans 13 amino acids. DNA of the CDR3: TGTGCCAGCAAGGGACAAGCCGTCTATGGCTACACCTTC. Its protein is CASKGQAVYGYTF.

At least ten counts were recorded for this clonotype. This rearrangement joins TRBV20-1 to TRBJ2-3, with 10 bases aligning to TRBD2. The germline gives CDR1 DFQATT, CDR2 SNEGSKA (reference sequence). V was pared by 3 bases and J by 5 bases, with 8 bases of the junction left unmatched. The CDR3 runs 15 residues. The DNA of the CDR3 is TGCAGTGCTAGTGAGCGGGAGGGCCGTGGAGATACGCAGTATTTT. It specifies CSASEREGRGDTQYF.

As for this clonotype: The final CDR3 position lacks the conserved phenylalanine or tryptophan, pointing to a likely read error. The chain employs TRBV2 and TRBJ2-1; 10 bases are shared with TRBD1. Trimming removed 6 bases from V and 9 bases from J; junction bases left unmatched: 14. Germline-derived CDR1 and CDR2 are SNHLY and FYNNEI. This CDR3 contains 16 residues. The CDR3, as DNA: TGTGCCAGCAGAGGAGGGTTGGGGACAGGGGCACGTGAGCAGTTCCTC. Translation gives CASRGGLGTGAREQFL.

The chain has TRBV20-1 and TRBJ1-6; D perhaps matches TRBD1 (6 bases). The germline gives CDR1 DFQATT, CDR2 SNEGSKA (reference sequence). The CDR3 is made up of 11 amino acids. In DNA, the CDR3 is TGCAGCGTCGGACAGAATTCACCCCTCCACTTT. Amino acid sequence: CSVGQNSPLHF.

This clonotype was counted a few times. The rearrangement joins TRBV9 to TRBJ1-1; the D is unclear. The germline V gene has CDR1 SGDLS and CDR2 YYNGEE. This CDR3 is built from 13 residues. The V and J ends lost 4 bases and 3 bases respectively, with 10 bases between them. The CDR3 DNA follows: TGTGCCAGCAGCCCTTCCATGGACACTGAAGCTTTCTTT. Translating gives CASSPSMDTEAFF.

The rearrangement joins TRBV11-1 to TRBJ2-3; TRBD1 aligns across 8 bases. Germline trimming cut 6 bases from V and 4 bases from J; bases unmatched to any gene: 9. CDR1 and CDR2 from the germline V gene are SGHAT and FQDESV (reference sequence). There are 15 residues in the CDR3. CDR3 nucleotides: TGTGCCAGCAGTTCCCAGGGGGCGATTTCAGATACGCAGTATTTT. It is translated as CASSSQGAISDTQYF.

This clonotype was seen at least ten times. V gene TRBV25-1 combines with J gene TRBJ2-5, with D tentatively TRBD1 or TRBD2 (5 bases each). V dropped 8 bases and J dropped 4 bases, with 14 bases sitting between them. The germline CDR1 and CDR2 sequences are MGHDK and SYGVNS. The CDR3 sequence is 13 residues long. CDR3 DNA: TGTGCCAGCGCCGGGACCATACGAGAGACCCAGTACTTC. Its translation: CASAGTIRETQYF.

This clonotype turned up a few times. A much larger clonotype is one base distant, so this may be a read error. The genes are TRBV11-2 and TRBJ2-1; 9 bases are a match to TRBD2. J was trimmed by 7 bases and V by 1 base; bases with no gene match: 8. The CDR3 sequence is 16 residues long. The germline gives CDR1 SGHAT, CDR2 FQNNGV. The CDR3 DNA sequence: TGTGCCAGCAGCTTAGGGGTAGCGGCGGGGGGGAATGAGCAGTTCTTC. This gives the protein CASSLGVAAGGNEQFF.

On this clonotype itself: Possible read error: a much larger clone is one base away. Because it lacks the conserved phenylalanine or tryptophan at the end, this CDR3 is likely a read error. The chain combines TRBV6-6 with TRBJ2-2, with 7 bases that match TRBD2. The junction had 3 bases not matched to a gene; V was cut back by 7 bases and J by 1 base. This CDR3 comprises 14 residues. Germline values: CDR1 MNHNY, CDR2 SVGAGI (reference sequence). The CDR3 DNA reads TGTGCCAGCAAAGCGGGACGGAACACCGGGGAGCTGTTTGTT. Encoded protein: CASKAGRNTGELFV.

In this sample, this clonotype turned up many times. The V gene is TRBV19, the J gene TRBJ2-7; possibly TRBD2 for D (7 bases). CDR1 and CDR2 from the germline V gene are LNHDA and SQIVND (reference sequence). CDR3 length equals 13 residues. Trimming shortened V by 3 bases and J by 6 bases, and 12 bases separated the two germline ends. The CDR3 nucleotides are TGTGCCAGTAGTATTTCCGGGGGGCGCGAGCAGTACTTC. It yields the protein CASSISGGREQYF. Based on the CDR3 plus reference TRBV19 and TRBJ2-7, the full variable domain is DGGITQSPKYLFRKEGQNVTLSCEQNLNHDAMYWYRQDPGQGLRLIYYSQIVNDFQKGDIAEGYSVSREKKESFPLTVTSAQKNPTAFYLCASSISGGREQYFGPGTRLTVT.

This clonotype has ten or more counts. V is TRBV20-1 and J is TRBJ1-1, with D possibly matching TRBD1 (6 bases). The germline CDR1 and CDR2 sequences are DFQATT and SNEGSKA (reference sequence). The V end lost 0 bases, the J end lost 6 bases, and 17 bases lay between the germline ends. The CDR3 is made up of 15 amino acids. CDR3 in DNA: TGCAGTGCTAGAGATGGGAACAGGGCGAGGGCTGAAGCTTTCTTT. Translation gives CSARDGNRARAEAFF.

The chain joins TRBV20-1 to TRBJ2-5, with D possibly being TRBD1 or TRBD2 (5 bases each). The germline CDR1 and CDR2 sequences are DFQATT and SNEGSKA (reference sequence). The V and J ends lost 6 bases and 5 bases respectively, with 16 bases between them. The CDR3 length is 13 residues. The CDR3 is CSASEGFRETQYF. In nucleotides, the CDR3 is TGCAGTGCCAGTGAGGGGTTTCGCGAGACCCAGTACTTC.

This clonotype was seen repeatedly, ten times or more. The chain employs TRBV19 and TRBJ1-2; D not resolved. CDR3 length equals 11 residues. Germline V gene data show CDR1 as LNHDA and CDR2 as SQIVND (reference sequence). Trimming pared 7 bases from V and 5 bases from J, leaving 8 bases between. CDR3 amino acids: CASTEGYGYTF. The CDR3 DNA reads as TGTGCCAGTACAGAGGGTTATGGCTACACCTTC.